This TCR beta chain was found in a study of beta chain features in type 1 diabetes. Points from the study as a whole: It was possible that PCR favored shorter templates, equally so in patients and controls. TCRB rearrangement may or may not be influenced by HLA type; here this remained unresolved. Because the template was cDNA, high-expressing cells might be over-represented. Moderate but significant shortening of TCRB CDR3s was recorded in all four CD4+ subsets from Type 1 diabetes patients.

Isolated RNA was reverse transcribed in full, so expressed TCRB transcripts were sequenced. Generated by immunoSEQ multiplex PCR, the TCRdb table keeps only in-frame clones and is missing some. Here the sample spans about 700,000 clones, around an eighth being singletons. A heparinised blood draw that averaged approximately 120 mL was obtained once from each donor. Comments on this clone: Its antigen is not known.

Trimming took 2 bases from V and 6 from J, leaving 8 bases between them. The CDR3 contains 14 residues. CDR1 is ENHRY, CDR2 SYGVKD, per germline. The receptor was isolated from a man aged 18-30 years with type 1 diabetes. The sequencing sample was made of naive CD4+ T cells from blood. The chain has TRBV10-3 and TRBJ1-6, with D uncertain. CDR3 protein: CAISEQQTNSPLHF. The CDR3 DNA sequence: TGTGCCATCAGTGAGCAACAGACTAATTCACCCCTCCACTTT.